This T cell receptor (beta chain) was observed in a study of blood T cells in healthy people across ages (dated by TCRdb to between 2014 and 2017). Study-level background: In model experiments, template switching captured roughly one uniquely barcoded TCR beta cDNA molecule for every two T cells. Using deep sequencing normalized with unique cDNA molecular identifiers, the study measured how TCR beta repertoire diversity changes with age. Four age groups were formed from the donors: young (average approximately 15 years), middle-aged (approximately 40), aged (roughly 56) and long-lived (about 80). To avoid experimental bias, donors of different ages were distributed randomly across sequencing lanes. The study analyzed two additional independent replicas of 1 million unique cDNA reads from the same blood draw for two donors, one aged 18 to 29 and one aged 80 or older. Beyond this particular receptor, the publication reports: Bulk unsorted PBMC profiling prevented conclusive comparison of naive and antigen-experienced compartments. A strong correlation was found between observed TCR beta diversity and the percentage of naive T cells measured by flow cytometry. Because donor CMV infection status was unknown, age-related changes in expanded clonotypes were potentially confounded. Compared with the aged group, more naive CD4+ T cells, fewer expanded clones and increased TCR diversity were shown by the long-lived group, suggesting age selection. Observed TCR beta diversity per million T cells fell roughly linearly with age, and a significant reduction was already apparent by age around 44. Estimates of total diversity from one million sequenced T cells were regarded as lower bounds and underestimates.

The roughly 42 donors, aged about 6 to 95 years, were systemically healthy Caucasian individuals from Russia. Each donor gave 8 to 10 milliliters of peripheral blood, drawn into EDTA-treated Vacutainer tubes. Ficoll-Paque density-gradient centrifugation was used to isolate PBMCs, with at least 6 million per sample. Trizol reagent was used to extract total RNA from PBMCs, with at least 6 micrograms per sample. For every donor, an aliquot of PBMCs went through flow cytometry to measure the percentages of naive CD45RAhigh/CD27high T cells. As to this clonotype: No antigen is known for it. At one end the junction does not follow the germline gene, possibly because of a read error.

CDR1 and CDR2 (SGHRS, YFSETQ) derive from the germline V gene. There are 15 amino acids in the CDR3, from cysteine to phenylalanine inclusive. The read is trimmed to its CDR3 DNA, 45 bases read in frame from base 1. Receptor libraries were prepared by 5' RACE. The sequencer was an Illumina HiSeq 2500. A second PCR of about 6 to 12 cycles was run with a J-beta primer mix and a sample-barcoded 5' primer. Each TCR beta cDNA molecule received a unique molecular identifier from a template-switch 5' adaptor carrying 12 random nucleotides. At least 3 million CDR3-containing paired-end reads were obtained from each sample. First-strand cDNA was synthesized from all RNA with the Mint cDNA synthesis kit, primed by a TRBC-specific oligonucleotide. Following uracil-DNA glycosylase treatment, all cDNA underwent a first 18-cycle PCR with the universal primers M1SS and BC2_uni_R. Concerning the study's data processing: For normalization, 1 million high-quality reads, each with a distinct molecular identifier, were randomly selected from each sample. Reads with shared molecular identifiers were discarded instead of being binned into consensus sequences. CDR3 identification, clonotype clustering and error correction used MiTCR with a Q25 quality threshold and the strictest error-elimination algorithm. Lower-bound total TCR beta diversity was estimated with a nonparametric unseen species model using Euler transformation. Clones were called with MiXCR by TCRdb after fastp trimmed the public reads at Q25, and only in-frame beta chains were retained. One record per CDR3 amino acid sequence lists the most common genes and DNA. TCRdb's processing, not the authors' own work, is the source of the V and J calls. Across this sample there are hundreds of thousands of distinct CDR3 sequences, with around 38% seen only once. 25% to 35% of the sample rests with the top ten.

This TCR was sampled from an elderly man in good health. The V and J segments used are TRBV5-1 and TRBJ2-3, and possibly TRBD1, on 6 matching bases. Sequencing was carried out using blood. The nucleotide sequence reads TGCGCCAGTAGCTTGGACCAGGGGCGGGCAGATACGCAGTATTTT. This yields the protein CASSLDQGRADTQYF.